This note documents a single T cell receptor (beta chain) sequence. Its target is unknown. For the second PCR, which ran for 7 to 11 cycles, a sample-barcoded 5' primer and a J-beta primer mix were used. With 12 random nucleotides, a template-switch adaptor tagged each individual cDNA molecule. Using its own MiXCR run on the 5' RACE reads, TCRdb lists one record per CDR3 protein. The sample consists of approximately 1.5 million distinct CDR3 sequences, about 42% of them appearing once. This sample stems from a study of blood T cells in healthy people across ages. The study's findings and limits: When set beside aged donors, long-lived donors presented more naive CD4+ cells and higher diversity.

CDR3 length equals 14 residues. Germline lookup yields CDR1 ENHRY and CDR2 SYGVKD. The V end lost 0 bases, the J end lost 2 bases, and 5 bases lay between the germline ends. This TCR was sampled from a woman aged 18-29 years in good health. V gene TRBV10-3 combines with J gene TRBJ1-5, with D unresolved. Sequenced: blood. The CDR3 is CAISESRGNQPQHF. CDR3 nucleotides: TGTGCCATCAGTGAGTCAAGGGGCAATCAGCCCCAGCATTTT.